Shown below are 2 T cell receptor beta chains from a single sample sequenced in a study of blood T cell repertoires in COVID-19. Profiled with immunoSEQ multiplex PCR; TCRdb holds only in-frame clones, not every one. The sample holds 200,000 to 250,000 clones, 88% seen once. Sequencing input: peripheral blood. The receptors were sampled from a man between 65 and 85 years old with acute or convalescent COVID-19.

The chain couples TRBV18 to TRBJ1-2, with TRBD1 matching 12 bases. In germline, CDR1 is KGHSH, CDR2 LQKENI. V lost 4 bases to trimming and J lost 6 bases; unmatched junction nucleotides: 12. This CDR3 spans 17 amino acids. CDR3 DNA: TGTGCCAGCTCACTCGGGACAGGGGGCGGTAGTGATGATGGCTACACCTTC. It translates to CASSLGTGGGSDDGYTF.

The V gene is TRBV3-1 (or the pseudogene TRBV3-2), the J gene TRBJ2-4; the D gene is possibly TRBD2 (7 bases). Trimming left V 4 bases short and J 6 bases short, with 16 bases between. This CDR3 is 15 amino acids long. Germline CDR1 is LGHDT and CDR2 is YNNKEL (reference sequence). CDR3 sequence reads: CASSRGGGQGNIQYF. The CDR3 DNA reads TGTGCCAGCAGCCGGGGGGGCGGGCAAGGAAACATTCAGTACTTC.